These T cell receptor beta chains were read from a single sample in a study of cytomegalovirus exposure and HLA in healthy donors. Libraries were prepared by immunoSEQ multiplex PCR; TCRdb keeps only in-frame clonotypes and omits some of them. The sample includes around 180,000 clones, roughly 80% seen only once; the top ten take roughly 2.3%. The sequenced sample consisted of PBMCs. The source is a male donor in good health and CMV-seronegative. CDR3s include the opening cysteine and the closing phenylalanine or tryptophan. D genes are given only for firm matches. Only part of the rows carry a size: once, few, many, or a class if the clone is expanded.

abundance,v_gene,d_gene,j_gene,CDR3aa,CDR3nt
.,TRBV11-2,.,TRBJ1-1,CASSFQGLWAFF,TGTGCCAGCAGCTTTCAGGGGCTTTGGGCTTTCTTT
.,TRBV7-9,TRBD1,TRBJ2-7,CASNWVGQGDEQYF,TGTGCCAGCAACTGGGTGGGACAGGGTGACGAGCAGTACTTC
.,TRBV6-1,TRBD2,TRBJ2-3,CASRLTSGSTDTQYF,TGTGCCAGCAGGCTGACTAGCGGAAGCACAGATACGCAGTATTTT
.,TRBV19,.,TRBJ2-2,CASSIGEATGELFF,TGTGCCAGTAGTATAGGAGAGGCCACCGGGGAGCTGTTTTTT
.,TRBV4-2,TRBD2,TRBJ2-3,CASSRAGVSTDTQYF,TGTGCCAGCAGTCGTGCGGGAGTGAGCACAGATACGCAGTATTTT
.,TRBV5-1,TRBD1,TRBJ2-1,CASSGETGTGKDNEQFF,TGCGCCAGCAGCGGCGAAACCGGGACAGGGAAGGACAATGAGCAGTTCTTC
.,TRBV2,.,TRBJ2-3,CASTYGSTDTQYF,TGTGCCAGCACCTACGGGTCTACGGATACGCAGTATTTT
.,TRBV29-1,TRBD1,TRBJ2-7,CSVSGTGGREQYF,TGCAGCGTCTCCGGGACAGGGGGCCGGGAGCAGTACTTC
.,TRBV2,TRBD2,TRBJ2-5,CASNVIGTSGGRYQETQYF,TGTGCCAGCAATGTAATTGGGACTAGCGGGGGGCGGTACCAAGAGACCCAGTACTTC
.,TRBV4-3,.,TRBJ1-2,CASSQDANGRGGYTF,TGCGCCAGCAGCCAAGATGCCAACGGGCGCGGGGGCTACACCTTC
.,TRBV20-1,.,TRBJ2-5,CSAIYQETQYF,TGCAGTGCTATCTACCAAGAGACCCAGTACTTC
.,TRBV28,.,TRBJ1-3,CASSLLGQGSRNTIYF,TGTGCCAGCAGTCTCCTAGGGCAGGGTTCTAGAAACACCATATATTTT
.,TRBV9,.,TRBJ2-1,CASSERGNEQFF,TGTGCCAGCAGCGAGCGAGGTAATGAGCAGTTCTTC
.,TRBV20-1,.,TRBJ1-4,CSAGRGEKLFF,TGCAGTGCCGGCCGAGGCGAAAAACTGTTTTTT
.,TRBV6-4,.,TRBJ2-2,CASGQNTGELFF,TGTGCCAGCGGACAGAACACCGGGGAGCTGTTTTTT
.,TRBV7-9,TRBD2,TRBJ2-5,CASTFGGETQYF,TGTGCCAGTACTTTCGGGGGGGAGACCCAGTACTTC
.,TRBV5-6,.,TRBJ1-3,CASSFSSGNTIYF,TGTGCCAGCAGCTTCAGCTCTGGAAACACCATATATTTT
.,TRBV7-9,TRBD1,TRBJ1-3,CASSLGKGQGAKAGNTIYF,TGTGCCAGCAGCTTAGGGAAGGGACAGGGGGCGAAAGCTGGAAACACCATATATTTT
.,TRBV7-2,TRBD1,TRBJ1-2,CASSPGQGYGYTF,TGTGCCAGCAGCCCGGGACAGGGTTATGGCTACACCTTC
.,TRBV5-1,TRBD1,TRBJ1-5,CASSSGQGKFEPQHF,TGCGCCAGCAGCTCTGGACAGGGAAAGTTTGAGCCCCAGCATTTT
.,TRBV4-3,TRBD2,TRBJ2-1,CASSPQPGLAGVNEQFF,TGCGCCAGCAGCCCCCAACCGGGACTAGCGGGGGTGAATGAGCAGTTCTTC
.,TRBV15,.,TRBJ2-1,CATSRVSSEQFF,TGTGCCACCAGCAGAGTGAGTTCTGAGCAGTTCTTC
.,TRBV28,.,TRBJ1-1,CASSLMGVLLAEAFF,TGTGCCAGCAGTTTGATGGGCGTTCTTCTGGCTGAAGCTTTCTTT
.,TRBV7-9,TRBD1,TRBJ2-1,CASSQTGGRYNEQFF,TGTGCCAGCAGCCAGACAGGGGGTCGCTACAATGAGCAGTTCTTC
.,TRBV28,.,TRBJ1-1,CASSAQGRKDTEAFF,TGTGCCAGCAGTGCTCAGGGGCGGAAAGACACTGAAGCTTTCTTT
few,TRBV5-6,.,TRBJ1-3,CASSLDEHGNTIYF,TGTGCCAGCAGCTTGGACGAACATGGAAACACCATATATTTT
.,TRBV5-1,TRBD1,TRBJ2-1,CASSTGQGAIAGLNEQFF,TGCGCCAGCAGCACGGGACAGGGGGCAATAGCGGGCCTTAATGAGCAGTTCTTC
.,TRBV6-5,.,TRBJ1-3,CASSGRPAGNTIYF,TGTGCCAGCAGTGGCCGTCCAGCTGGAAACACCATATATTTT
.,TRBV5-4,.,TRBJ2-1,CASSLDVSAYNEQFF,TGTGCCAGCAGCTTGGATGTTAGCGCCTACAATGAGCAGTTCTTC
.,TRBV6-1,.,TRBJ2-1,CAINSGTQVGEQFF,TGTGCCATCAACTCCGGGACTCAAGTAGGGGAGCAGTTCTTC
.,TRBV19,TRBD2,TRBJ2-1,CASSITSGGLNYNEQFF,TGTGCCAGTAGTATAACTAGCGGGGGGCTTAACTACAATGAGCAGTTCTTC
.,TRBV4-1,TRBD2,TRBJ2-2,CASSQVSLAGGNTGELFF,TGCGCCAGCAGCCAAGTGAGTCTAGCGGGAGGGAACACCGGGGAGCTGTTTTTT
.,TRBV6-1,TRBD1,TRBJ2-7,CATSKTGVNYEQYF,TGTGCCACCTCTAAGACAGGGGTGAACTACGAGCAGTACTTC
.,TRBV4-3,TRBD2,TRBJ2-1,CASSDRTSGVNEQFF,TGCGCCAGCAGCGACCGGACTAGCGGGGTCAATGAGCAGTTCTTC
few,TRBV29-1,.,TRBJ2-2,CSVADRTNTGELFF,TGCAGCGTTGCCGACAGGACGAACACCGGGGAGCTGTTTTTT
.,TRBV5-4,TRBD2,TRBJ2-7,CASSPPGLAGVGVVNEQYF,TGTGCCAGCAGCCCCCCGGGACTAGCGGGAGTTGGGGTTGTGAACGAGCAGTACTTC
.,TRBV10-2,TRBD1,TRBJ2-7,CASTGDSISSYEQYF,TGCGCCAGCACCGGGGACAGCATTTCTTCCTACGAGCAGTACTTC
.,TRBV5-5,TRBD1,TRBJ2-7,CASSPPPGTGVEQYF,TGTGCCAGCAGCCCACCCCCCGGGACAGGGGTGGAGCAGTACTTC
.,TRBV2,TRBD1,TRBJ2-7,CASSAGTGAPAYF,TGTGCCAGCAGTGCCGGGACAGGAGCCCCAGCGTACTTC
few,TRBV7-6,.,TRBJ2-5,CASSSSGVGETQYF,TGTGCCAGCAGCTCTTCAGGGGTTGGAGAGACCCAGTACTTC
few,TRBV4-3,TRBD2,TRBJ2-7,CASSQDLRERELSYEQYF,TGCGCCAGCAGCCAAGATCTAAGGGAGCGGGAGCTCTCCTACGAGCAGTACTTC
.,TRBV7-9,TRBD1,TRBJ2-7,CASSLDGTGGYEQYF,TGTGCCAGCAGCTTAGATGGGACAGGGGGCTACGAGCAGTACTTC
.,TRBV29-1,TRBD2,TRBJ2-3,CSVEAGTSGGQSTQYF,TGCAGCGTTGAGGCCGGGACTAGCGGGGGTCAAAGTACGCAGTATTTT
.,TRBV5-1,TRBD1,TRBJ2-7,CASSFPDRDYEQYF,TGCGCCAGCAGCTTCCCGGACAGGGACTACGAGCAGTACTTC
few,TRBV7-8,TRBD1,TRBJ1-1,CASSLGRGRSAEAFF,TGTGCCAGCAGCTTAGGGAGGGGGCGCAGCGCTGAAGCTTTCTTT
.,TRBV7-2,TRBD2,TRBJ2-7,CASSRTNLAGGTYEQYF,TGTGCCAGCAGCCGAACAAACCTAGCGGGAGGGACCTACGAGCAGTACTTC
few,TRBV7-3,.,TRBJ2-5,CASSLNPRETQYF,TGTGCCAGCAGCTTAAACCCCAGAGAGACCCAGTACTTC
.,TRBV19,TRBD1,TRBJ1-1,CASSRKTGVNTEAFF,TGTGCCAGTAGTAGGAAGACAGGGGTGAACACTGAAGCTTTCTTT
few,TRBV28,.,TRBJ1-2,CASRVGGEDYGYTF,TGTGCCAGCAGGGTGGGCGGGGAGGACTATGGCTACACCTTC
.,TRBV9,.,TRBJ2-3,CASSPERVPGDTQYF,TGTGCCAGCAGTCCGGAGCGGGTCCCGGGAGATACGCAGTATTTT